This TCR beta chain was obtained from a study of cytomegalovirus exposure and HLA in healthy donors. Findings and caveats of the study: The study carried out a later analysis of TCR beta sequences. It associated approximately 15,000 of them with specific HLA alleles at a false discovery rate of 0.05. It was reportedly the case that the classifier diagnosed cytomegalovirus status with high specificity and sensitivity. Productive rates of about 87% or about 30% were seen for most TCR beta V segments in an earlier analysis.

The PCR used 60 Vbeta and 13 Jbeta primers. The protocol was immunoSEQ multiplex PCR, while the TCRdb copy is restricted to in-frame clones and leaves out a portion. Of over 150,000 clones listed, 70% to 80% were seen once; the top ten hold approximately 8.7%. At sampling all donors were nominally healthy, likely with unrecorded immune exposures. As concerns this clone: Its antigen is still unknown.

Between the trimmed V and J ends, which lost 3 bases and 5 bases, there was a span of 19 bases. The CDR3 length is 16 residues. Germline assignment: CDR1 SGHAT and CDR2 FQNNGV. This receptor was taken from a man between 18 and 29 years old in good health and CMV-seropositive. This sequence joins TRBV11-2 and TRBJ1-1, with D unclear. Sequencing used PBMCs. This chain's CDR3 is CASSFKYLGAGTEAFF. CDR3 in DNA: TGTGCCAGCAGCTTCAAGTATCTGGGTGCGGGTACTGAAGCTTTCTTT.